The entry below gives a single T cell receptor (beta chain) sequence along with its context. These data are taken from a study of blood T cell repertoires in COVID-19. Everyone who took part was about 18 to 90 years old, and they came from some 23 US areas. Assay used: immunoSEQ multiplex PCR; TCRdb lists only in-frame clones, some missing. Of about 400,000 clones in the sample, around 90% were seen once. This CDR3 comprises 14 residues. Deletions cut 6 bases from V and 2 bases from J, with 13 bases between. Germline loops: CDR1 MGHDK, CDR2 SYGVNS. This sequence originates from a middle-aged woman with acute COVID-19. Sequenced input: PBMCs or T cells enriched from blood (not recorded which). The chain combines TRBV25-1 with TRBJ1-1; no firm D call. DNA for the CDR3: TGTGCCAGCAGACAAACGGGGATAAACACTGAAGCTTTCTTT. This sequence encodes CASRQTGINTEAFF. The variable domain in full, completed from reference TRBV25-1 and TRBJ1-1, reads EADIYQTPRYLVIGTGKKITLECSQTMGHDKMYWYQQDPGMELHLIHYSYGVNSTEKGDLSSESTVSRIRTEHFPLTLESARPSHTSQYLCASRQTGINTEAFFGQGTRLTVV.